These 18 T cell receptor beta chains were sequenced from one sample in a study of T cells in Graves' hyperthyroidism and ophthalmopathy. Using RNA transcripts as the source, TCR beta CDR3 regions were amplified. HTBI primers drove first-round RT-PCR of the TCR CDR3. In TCRdb, the multiplex PCR reads were re-called with MiXCR into one record per CDR3 protein. The data hold 400,000 to 500,000 distinct CDR3 sequences, with approximately 15% observed a single time. The sequenced material came from blood. The receptors shown here come from a man between 18 and 35 years old with Graves' ophthalmopathy.

CDR3 coding DNA: TGTGCCAGCTCACCTCGGACCCCCGGGAGCAATCAGCCCCAGCATTTT. Its protein product is CASSPRTPGSNQPQHF. The chain combines TRBV18 with TRBJ1-5; D not certain. The germline gives CDR1 KGHSH, CDR2 LQKENI. Trimming removed 3 bases from V and 1 base from J, with 13 bases in between. This CDR3 spans 16 amino acids.

This chain links TRBV5-4 with TRBJ2-7; 7 bases are a match to TRBD1. Losses at the gene ends were 4 bases for V and 3 bases for J; bases not matched to a gene: 7. CDR1 and CDR2 from the germline V gene are SGHNT and YYREEE (reference sequence). This CDR3 has 14 residues. The CDR3 bases are TGTGCCAGCAGCCATACAGGGGCCTTCTACGAGCAGTACTTC. This encodes CASSHTGAFYEQYF.

The sample holds a few counts of this clonotype. The J gene is TRBJ1-2, the V gene TRBV19, with 10 bases identical to TRBD1. This CDR3 is 15 amino acids long. V was clipped by 2 bases and J by 4 bases; unmatched bases: 4. Germline V gene data show CDR1 as LNHDA and CDR2 as SQIVND (reference sequence). The CDR3 loop is CASSITTGGSYGYTF. The CDR3 DNA follows: TGTGCCAGTAGTATAACGACAGGGGGCTCCTATGGCTACACCTTC.

In its sample, this clonotype was seen many times. The genes are TRBV6-6 and TRBJ2-7, with TRBD2 identical over 10 bases. This CDR3 region has 16 residues. The trim removed 2 bases at V and 3 bases at J, leaving 7 bases unmatched. The germline V gene encodes CDR1 MNHNY and CDR2 SVGAGI (reference sequence). The chain's CDR3 is CASSYHPSGRGYEQYF. CDR3 bases: TGTGCCAGCAGTTACCACCCTAGCGGGAGAGGCTACGAGCAGTACTTC.

This clonotype has only a few counts. The chain uses TRBV10-2 and TRBJ2-2; 8 bases line up with TRBD2. CDR3 length equals 15 residues. Germline V CDR1 and CDR2: WSHSY, SAAADI. V lost 8 bases, J lost 0 bases, and 5 bases stayed unmatched. The CDR3 loop reads CASASTSANTGELFF. CDR3 bases: TGCGCCAGCGCATCGACTAGCGCGAACACCGGGGAGCTGTTTTTT.

This chain links TRBV20-1 with TRBJ2-1, with TRBD2 matching 13 bases. Per the germline V gene, CDR1 is DFQATT and CDR2 is SNEGSKA (reference sequence). The CDR3 extends over 15 amino acids. V lost 2 bases and J lost 9; bases outside the gene matches: 7. CDR3 sequence (DNA): TGCAGTGCTAGACCCCGACTAGCGGGAGGCAGTGAGCAGTTCTTC. It specifies CSARPRLAGGSEQFF.

There are many counts of this clonotype. J is TRBJ1-2 and V is TRBV27; a possible D gene is TRBD1 (5 bases). This CDR3 has 11 residues. Trimming shortened V by 10 bases and J by 1 base, and 7 bases separated the two germline ends. CDR1 is MNHEY, CDR2 SMNVEV, per germline (reference sequence). DNA of the CDR3: TGTGCCACCGGACATAACTATGGCTACACCTTC. Amino acid sequence: CATGHNYGYTF.

This clonotype was detected ten times or more. J is TRBJ2-3 and V is TRBV18; TRBD1 matches 8 bases. Germline CDR1 KGHSH, CDR2 LQKENI. The ends lost 8 bases at V and 1 base at J; junction bases unmatched: 5. This CDR3 is 14 amino acids long. The CDR3 DNA follows: TGTGCCAGCCCCCGGGGACAGGGCACAGATACGCAGTATTTT. Protein: CASPRGQGTDTQYF.

This clonotype was observed at least ten times. The chain has TRBV5-5 and TRBJ2-5, with TRBD2 identical over 9 bases. CDR1 and CDR2 from the germline V gene are SGHKS and YYEKEE (reference sequence). V lost 4 bases to trimming and J lost 2 bases; unmatched junction nucleotides: 9. The CDR3 has 16 amino acids. The CDR3 here is CASSDPSSGVQETQYF. In DNA form, the CDR3 reads TGTGCCAGCAGCGACCCCTCTAGCGGGGTACAAGAGACCCAGTACTTC.

This clonotype occurred many times. This chain connects TRBV18 to TRBJ1-1; D gene unclear. Between the trimmed V and J ends, which lost 3 bases and 4 bases, there was a span of 12 bases. CDR3 length equals 14 residues. Germline CDR1 KGHSH, CDR2 LQKENI. CDR3 amino acids: CASSPREGGTEAFF. CDR3 in DNA: TGTGCCAGCTCACCTCGGGAGGGAGGCACTGAAGCTTTCTTT.

At least ten counts were recorded for this clonotype. This rearrangement joins TRBV3-1 to TRBJ1-2, with 7 bases fitting TRBD1. Unmatched junction bases numbered 18, after V lost 8 bases and J lost 6 bases. CDR1 LGHDT and CDR2 YNNKEL come from the germline V gene (reference sequence). This CDR3 region has 16 residues. DNA of the CDR3: TGTGCCAGCGGGAAGGGGACAGAATTGACCTATGATGGCTACACCTTC. It yields the protein CASGKGTELTYDGYTF. The full variable domain, in which reference TRBV3-1 and TRBJ1-2 provide the parts outside the CDR3, is DTAVSQTPKYLVTQMGNDKSIKCEQNLGHDTMYWYKQDSKKFLKIMFSYNNKELIINETVPNRFSPKSPDKAHLNLHINSLELGDSAVYFCASGKGTELTYDGYTFGSGTRLTVV.

CDR3 loop: CASSVFDRGPEQYF. In nucleotides, the CDR3 is TGTGCCAGCAGCGTATTCGACCGGGGGCCGGAGCAGTACTTC. This sequence joins TRBV9 and TRBJ2-7; perhaps D is TRBD1 or TRBD2 (6 bases each). This CDR3 is 14 amino acids long. Trimming cost V 1 base and J 7 bases, with 15 bases left between them. Germline V gene lookup returns CDR1 SGDLS and CDR2 YYNGEE.

This clonotype turned up a few times. The CDR3 DNA reads TGCAGTGCTACTACCGGGACACTTGTATCCGAAAAACTGTTTTTT. It translates to CSATTGTLVSEKLFF. The gene calls are TRBV20-1 and TRBJ1-4; tentative D call: TRBD1 (6 bases). This CDR3 is 15 amino acids long. CDR1 and CDR2 (germline): DFQATT, SNEGSKA (reference sequence). Trimming cost V 4 bases and J 8 bases, with 20 bases left between them.

As regards this clonotype: Sequence at one end of the junction differs from germline and may be a read error. This chain links TRBV6-6 with TRBJ2-3; 7 bases agree with TRBD2. Germline CDR1 MNHNY, CDR2 SVGAGI (reference sequence). The CDR3 is 16 residues long. The CDR3 DNA is TGTGCCAGCAGTTACTCGAACCTAGCGGCCACAGGTACGCAGTATTTT. It is translated as CASSYSNLAATGTQYF.

This clonotype occurred many times. V gene TRBV5-5 combines with J gene TRBJ1-2, with 7 bases that match TRBD1. This CDR3 region has 16 residues. Unmatched junction bases numbered 13, after V lost 0 bases and J lost 8 bases. Germline V lookup: CDR1 SGHKS, CDR2 YYEKEE (reference sequence). CDR3 DNA sequence: TGTGCCAGCAGCTTGGGGGGGACAGTCCCCCAGATAGGCTACACCTTC. It translates to CASSLGGTVPQIGYTF. The full variable domain, in which reference TRBV5-5 and TRBJ1-2 provide the parts outside the CDR3, is DAGVTQSPTHLIKTRGQQVTLRCSPISGHKSVSWYQQVLGQGPQFIFQYYEKEERGRGNFPDRFSARQFPNYSSELNVNALLLGDSALYLCASSLGGTVPQIGYTFGSGTRLTVV.

This clonotype was found many times. The CDR3 region has the DNA TGTGCCATCAGTACTAGCGGCCCAGGGGGAGGCGATACGCAGTATTTT. As protein: CAISTSGPGGGDTQYF. This chain links TRBV10-3 with TRBJ2-3; possibly TRBD2 for D (8 bases). V was clipped by 5 bases and J by 6 bases, with 21 bases between them. The germline CDR1 and CDR2 sequences are ENHRY and SYGVKD. This CDR3 comprises 16 residues.

A few counts support this clonotype. V is TRBV5-1 and J is TRBJ1-3, with a possible D match to TRBD1 (6 bases). Germline-derived CDR1 and CDR2 are SGHRS and YFSETQ. Trimming shortened V by 0 bases and J by 0 bases, and 16 bases separated the two germline ends. The CDR3 runs to 18 residues. The CDR3: CASSLGGPGGASGNTIYF. CDR3 coding DNA: TGCGCCAGCAGCTTGGGTGGCCCCGGGGGGGCCTCTGGAAACACCATATATTTT.

This clonotype came up many times. The V call is TRBV27, the J call TRBJ1-2; no reliable D call. Trimming pared 2 bases from V and 3 bases from J, leaving 7 bases between. CDR3 length: 13 amino acids. Germline values: CDR1 MNHEY, CDR2 SMNVEV (reference sequence). DNA of the CDR3: TGTGCCAGCAGTTTAAAGGAGTACTATGGCTACACCTTC. This encodes CASSLKEYYGYTF.